The source of this TCR beta chain is a study of long-term antiretroviral therapy in people with HIV. The authors ran the immunoSEQ assay, v3.0, at survey level. Profiled with immunoSEQ multiplex PCR; TCRdb holds only in-frame clones, not every one. The table shows almost 30,000 clones, with 85% to 90% occurring only once. The germline gives CDR1 ENHRY, CDR2 SYGVKD. V was cut by 2 bases and J by 5 bases, with 18 bases left in between. The length of the CDR3 is 16 residues. The clonotype comes from a man aged 50 to 59 with HIV. The chain recombines TRBV10-3 with TRBJ2-5; a possible D gene is TRBD2 (5 bases). The sample here was unsorted PBMCs, taken 3.2 years before starting antiretroviral therapy. CDR3 nucleotides: TGTGCCATCAGTGAGCTGTGGAGGTCTAGCATCGAGACCCAGTACTTC. It yields the protein CAISELWRSSIETQYF.